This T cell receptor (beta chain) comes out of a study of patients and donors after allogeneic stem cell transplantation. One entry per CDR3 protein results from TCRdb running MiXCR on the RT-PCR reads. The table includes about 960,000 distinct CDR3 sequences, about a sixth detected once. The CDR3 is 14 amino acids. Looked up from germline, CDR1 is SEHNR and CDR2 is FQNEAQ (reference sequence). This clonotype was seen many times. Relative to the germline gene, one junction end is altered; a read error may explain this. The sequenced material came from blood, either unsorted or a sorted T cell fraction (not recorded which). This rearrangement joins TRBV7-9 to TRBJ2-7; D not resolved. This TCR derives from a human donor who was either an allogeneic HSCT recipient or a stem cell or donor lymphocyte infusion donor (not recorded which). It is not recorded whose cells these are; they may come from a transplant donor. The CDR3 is CASSLSGASHEQYF. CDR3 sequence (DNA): TGTGCCAGCAGCCTCTCCGGAGCCTCCCACGAGCAGTACTTC.